One and the same sample provided the 23 T cell receptor beta chains below, sequenced in a study of T cell responses to AZD1222 COVID-19 vaccine. The table came from immunoSEQ multiplex PCR; TCRdb's copy has only in-frame clones and leaves some out. The sample lists about 97,000 clones, about 90% occurring once. The material was peripheral blood, obtained on day 0 of AZD1222 vaccination. These receptors all come from an adult in good health.

There are a few counts of this clone. The rearrangement uses TRBV19 and TRBJ2-5, with TRBD1 matching 8 bases. The germline CDR1 and CDR2 sequences are LNHDA and SQIVND (reference sequence). This CDR3 has 13 residues. The junction had 4 bases not matched to a gene; V was cut back by 7 bases and J by 3 bases. The CDR3 is CASIGQGEETQYF. In nucleotides, the CDR3 is TGTGCCAGTATTGGACAGGGTGAAGAGACCCAGTACTTC. The variable domain in full, completed from reference TRBV19 and TRBJ2-5, reads DGGITQSPKYLFRKEGQNVTLSCEQNLNHDAMYWYRQDPGQGLRLIYYSQIVNDFQKGDIAEGYSVSREKKESFPLTVTSAQKNPTAFYLCASIGQGEETQYFGPGTRLLVL.

The chain recombines TRBV12-3 or TRBV12-4 with TRBJ1-4; D is perhaps TRBD1 (5 bases). CDR3 length equals 13 residues. Trimming took 10 bases from V and 13 from J, leaving 22 bases between them. The CDR3 bases are TGTGCCACGACATCTCAACAGGCCGGAGGACTGTTTTTT. This translates into CATTSQQAGGLFF.

The chain is built from TRBV30 and TRBJ1-5; D not resolved. Germline loops: CDR1 GTSNPN, CDR2 SVGIG (reference sequence). Trimming stripped 2 bases from V and 5 bases from J, with 16 bases between. This CDR3 contains 15 residues. In DNA, the CDR3 is TGTGCCTGGAGTAAGGGCCTCTTAACCGATCAGCCCCAGCATTTT. Translated, it gives CAWSKGLLTDQPQHF.

In its sample, this clone was seen once. The chain carries TRBV10-3 and TRBJ1-1; TRBD1 is a possible D gene (5 bases). The germline V gene has CDR1 ENHRY and CDR2 SYGVKD. Between the trimmed V and J ends, which lost 10 bases and 2 bases, there was a span of 17 bases. CDR3 size: 14 residues. In DNA, the CDR3 is TGTGCCACCGACCCCGGGGGAAGTAACACTGAAGCTTTCTTT. Residues: CATDPGGSNTEAFF.

This chain links TRBV2 with TRBJ2-5; D might be TRBD2 (7 bases). V was shortened by 9 bases and J by 5 bases, with 16 bases between the two germline ends. The CDR3 has 13 amino acids. Per germline, CDR1 SNHLY and CDR2 FYNNEI. The DNA of the CDR3 is TGTGCCAGTAACAGGGCGCGGGGGGAGACCCAGTACTTC. Translation: CASNRARGETQYF.

The rearrangement links TRBV29-1 to TRBJ2-5, with D perhaps TRBD1 (6 bases). CDR1 and CDR2 (germline): SQVTM, ANQGSEA. This CDR3 has 14 residues. Trimming removed 6 bases from V and 4 bases from J, with 18 bases in between. The chain's CDR3 is CSVDRDNTGETQYF. The DNA of the CDR3 is TGCAGCGTGGACCGGGACAACACCGGAGAGACCCAGTACTTC. Variable domain in full (rest from reference TRBV29-1 and TRBJ2-5): SAVISQKPSRDICQRGTSLTIQCQVDSQVTMMFWYRQQPGQSLTLIATANQGSEATYESGFVIDKFPISRPNLTFSTLTVSNMSPEDSSIYLCSVDRDNTGETQYFGPGTRLLVL.

This chain connects TRBV3-1 (or the pseudogene TRBV3-2) to TRBJ1-3; D may be TRBD1 (6 bases). The CDR3 has 15 amino acids. CDR1 and CDR2 (germline): LGHDT, YNNKEL (reference sequence). Trimming pared 3 bases from V and 4 bases from J, leaving 13 bases between. Here the CDR3 DNA reads TGTGCCAGCAGCCACCTGTCAGGGGCCGGAAACACCATATATTTT. This codes for CASSHLSGAGNTIYF.

A remark on this clone: The germline gene is not matched at one end of the junction; a read error may be the cause. The gene calls are TRBV12-3 or TRBV12-4 and TRBJ1-2; D unresolved. This CDR3 is built from 12 residues. The CDR3 sequence is CACSPGGYGYTF. CDR3 bases: TGTGCCTGCAGTCCCGGCGGCTATGGCTACACCTTC.

The chain recombines TRBV6-6 with TRBJ2-7; 8 nucleotides match TRBD1. Germline CDR1 MNHNY, CDR2 SVGAGI (reference sequence). Trimming at V came to 4 bases and at J to 7 bases, leaving 3 bases not matched to a gene. CDR3 length: 12 residues. The DNA of the CDR3 is TGTGCCAGCAGTTGGACAGGGTGGGAGCAGTACTTC. This encodes CASSWTGWEQYF.

The chain carries TRBV5-6 and TRBJ1-2; 10 bases align to TRBD1. The CDR3 is 14 amino acids. CDR1 and CDR2 from the germline V gene are SGHDT and YYEEEE. The V and J ends lost 5 bases and 8 bases, in that order; junction bases with no gene match: 9. The CDR3 reads CASSNEGQGRGYTF. For the CDR3, the DNA is TGTGCCAGCAGTAACGAGGGACAGGGGAGAGGCTACACCTTC.

This clone was counted a few times. J is TRBJ2-7 and V is TRBV7-8; 11 nucleotides align to TRBD1. This CDR3 is built from 19 residues. With 5 bases clipped from V and 0 bases from J, the junction kept 15 bases outside the gene matches. The germline V gene encodes CDR1 SGHVS and CDR2 FQNEAQ. CDR3 DNA sequence: TGTGCCAGCAGCGGACTCTCGGGACAGGGGGTCCCGAGCTCCTACGAGCAGTACTTC. Amino acid sequence: CASSGLSGQGVPSSYEQYF.

The chain uses TRBV28 and TRBJ2-7; the match to TRBD1 covers 7 bases. V shed 4 bases and J 3 bases; nucleotides not matched to a gene: 6. This CDR3 has 14 amino acids. Per germline, CDR1 MDHEN and CDR2 SYDVKM. In DNA form, the CDR3 reads TGTGCCAGCAGTTCCGACAGGGCTCGCTACGAGCAGTACTTC. It yields the protein CASSSDRARYEQYF.

The count of this clone is one. This chain joins TRBV6-5 and TRBJ2-2; 10 positions agree with TRBD2. The ends lost 4 bases at V and 7 bases at J; junction bases unmatched: 9. The CDR3 consists of 16 residues. Germline assignment: CDR1 MNHEY and CDR2 SVGAGI. This chain's CDR3 is CASSSWLAGEIGELFF. The CDR3 bases are TGTGCCAGCAGTTCATGGCTAGCGGGAGAGATCGGGGAGCTGTTTTTT.

This chain uses TRBV6-2 or TRBV6-3 with TRBJ2-1; 10 bases agree with TRBD2. The CDR3 is made up of 16 amino acids. J gave up 4 bases and V 2 bases, and 5 bases lay outside the gene matches. Germline values: CDR1 MNHEY, CDR2 SVGEGT. CDR3 amino acids: CASSYVSGRPYNEQFF. The DNA of the CDR3 is TGTGCCAGCAGTTACGTTAGCGGGAGGCCTTACAATGAGCAGTTCTTC.

The gene calls are TRBV19 and TRBJ1-5; D is possibly TRBD1 (6 bases). The germline V and J ends were trimmed by 6 bases and 2 bases, with 17 bases remaining between them. The CDR3 has 16 residues. Looked up from germline, CDR1 is LNHDA and CDR2 is SQIVND (reference sequence). CDR3 amino acids: CASSNLQGVGNQPQHF. The CDR3 bases are TGTGCCAGTAGCAACCTACAGGGCGTGGGCAATCAGCCCCAGCATTTT. Combining the CDR3 with reference TRBV19 and TRBJ1-5 gives the whole variable domain DGGITQSPKYLFRKEGQNVTLSCEQNLNHDAMYWYRQDPGQGLRLIYYSQIVNDFQKGDIAEGYSVSREKKESFPLTVTSAQKNPTAFYLCASSNLQGVGNQPQHFGDGTRLSIL.

This chain uses TRBV7-9 with TRBJ1-2; perhaps TRBD1 as D (6 bases). The CDR3 runs to 13 residues. CDR1 and CDR2 (germline): SEHNR, FQNEAQ (reference sequence). The V end was cut by 1 base, the J end by 7 bases, with 10 bases between. For the CDR3, the DNA is TGTGCCAGCAGCTTAGGGGGGGCGCGTGGCTACACCTTC. Amino acids: CASSLGGARGYTF.

The chain is built from TRBV4-1 and TRBJ1-2, with a tentative D call TRBD1 (6 bases). Germline V lookup: CDR1 MGHRA, CDR2 YSYEKL. The ends were cut back, 1 base at V and 4 bases at J, with 13 bases in the middle. The CDR3 runs 15 residues. In nucleotides, the CDR3 is TGCGCCAGCAGCCAAGGCGGGACATTCTTCTATGGCTACACCTTC. Residues: CASSQGGTFFYGYTF.

Note on this clone: A clone one base away is much larger, so this may be a read error. The chain joins TRBV3-1 (or the pseudogene TRBV3-2) to TRBJ1-6, with TRBD1 matching over 9 bases. CDR3 length: 15 residues. Germline V gene lookup returns CDR1 LGHDT and CDR2 YNNKEL (reference sequence). The CDR3 reads CASSQDGTGLSPLHF. CDR3 sequence (DNA): TGTGCCAGCAGTCAAGACGGGACAGGGCTTTCACCCCTCCACTTT.

The chain uses TRBV7-2 and TRBJ1-2; no reliable D call. The germline V gene has CDR1 SGHTA and CDR2 FQGNSA. The CDR3 spans 15 residues. V dropped 0 bases and J dropped 4 bases, with 12 bases sitting between them. CDR3 sequence (DNA): TGTGCCAGCAGCTTAGCCCCCTATCGGATCTATGGCTACACCTTC. This translates into CASSLAPYRIYGYTF.

This clone appeared a single time. This chain connects TRBV27 to TRBJ1-5, with 8 bases lining up with TRBD1. With V trimmed by 6 bases and J by 0 bases, 4 bases remained unmatched. This CDR3 is 15 amino acids long. CDR1 and CDR2 (germline): MNHEY, SMNVEV (reference sequence). CDR3 amino acids: CASRGQATSNQPQHF. The CDR3 DNA reads as TGTGCCAGCAGGGGACAGGCCACTAGCAATCAGCCCCAGCATTTT.

The chain has TRBV5-4 and TRBJ1-4; no definite D call. Germline V CDR1 and CDR2: SGHNT, YYREEE (reference sequence). The CDR3 consists of 14 residues. Between the trimmed V and J ends, which lost 2 bases and 4 bases, there was a span of 9 bases. CDR3 in amino acids: CASSLAGLNEKLFF. The CDR3 DNA sequence: TGTGCCAGCAGCTTAGCGGGCCTTAATGAAAAACTGTTTTTT.

The chain couples TRBV5-1 to TRBJ2-1; unclear D gene. The CDR3 contains 14 residues. Trimming left V 0 bases short and J 6 bases short, with 10 bases between. CDR1 SGHRS and CDR2 YFSETQ come from the germline V gene. CDR3 DNA: TGCGCCAGCAGCTTGGAATGGGCAGCCAATGAGCAGTTCTTC. Translated: CASSLEWAANEQFF.

The V call is TRBV15, the J call TRBJ1-2, with D maybe TRBD1 (6 bases). The CDR3 runs to 11 residues. Germline CDR1 reads LNHNV; CDR2 reads YYDKDF (reference sequence). V shed 5 bases and J shed 8 bases, with 9 bases lying between them. The CDR3: CATSQGLGYTF. In nucleotides, the CDR3 is TGTGCCACCAGCCAGGGGCTGGGCTACACCTTC.